What follows describes a single T cell receptor beta chain. This clonotype showed up just once. The antigen it binds to is not known. The input lacks base qualities; no much larger clone sits a single base away. These data belong to a study of blood T cells in healthy people across ages (dated by TCRdb to between 2014 and 2016). For context, the study as a whole: In model experiments, roughly one uniquely barcoded TCR beta cDNA molecule per two T cells was captured by template switching. The donors were divided into four age groups: young (average around 15 years), middle-aged (about 41), aged (approximately 59) and long-lived (more than 75). To avoid experimental bias, donors of different ages were spread randomly across the sequencing lanes. Two additional independent replicas of 1 million unique cDNA reads from the same blood draw were analyzed for two donors (one aged 18 to 30 and one aged 80 or older). Age-related changes in TCR beta repertoire diversity were measured in the study by deep sequencing normalized with unique cDNA molecular identifiers.

Library method: 5' RACE. The sequencer was an Illumina HiSeq 2500. The second PCR ran for roughly 7 to 11 cycles and used a J-beta primer mix along with a sample-barcoded 5' primer. Each TCR beta cDNA molecule received a unique molecular identifier from a template-switch 5' adaptor carrying 12 random nucleotides. At least 2.5 million CDR3-containing paired-end reads were obtained from each sample. The Mint cDNA synthesis kit, primed by a TRBC-specific oligonucleotide, was used to synthesize first-strand cDNA from all RNA. After uracil-DNA glycosylase treatment, a first 18-cycle PCR used universal primers M1SS and BC2_uni_R on all cDNA. In the paper's pipeline: Each sample was normalized by randomly selecting 1 million high-quality reads, each carrying a distinct molecular identifier. Instead of being binned into consensus sequences, reads with shared molecular identifiers were discarded. MiTCR, with a Q25 quality threshold and the strictest error-elimination algorithm, was used for CDR3 identification, clonotype clustering and error correction. A nonparametric unseen species model using Euler transformation provided a lower-bound estimate of total TCR beta diversity. Using fastp trimming at Q25 and MiXCR clonotype assembly, TCRdb reanalyzed the public sequencing data and kept in-frame beta chains. Entries are consolidated by CDR3 protein sequence, retaining the most common genes and DNA. TCRdb's processing, not the authors' own work, is the source of the V and J calls. The sample has about 1.8 million distinct CDR3 sequences on record, less than 50% of them singletons. Jointly, the top ten make up 2% to 2.5% of the sample.

The V end loses 3 bases and the J end loses 9 bases, and a stretch of 17 bases separates them. From its cysteine to its phenylalanine, the CDR3 spans 15 amino acids. The kept DNA is CDR3 alone, 45 bases in frame from the first base. CDR1 is given as KGHDR and CDR2 as SFDVKD, both from the germline V gene. The full study reports these points: Observed TCR beta diversity per million T cells fell roughly linearly with age, and a significant reduction was already apparent by age roughly 40. Because donor CMV infection status was unknown, age-related changes in expanded clonotypes were potentially confounded. Estimates of total diversity from one million sequenced T cells were regarded as lower bounds and underestimates. The percentage of naive T cells measured by flow cytometry correlated strongly with observed TCR beta diversity. Compared with the aged group, more naive CD4+ T cells, fewer expanded clones and increased TCR diversity were shown by the long-lived group, suggesting age selection. Because profiling used bulk unsorted PBMCs, naive and antigen-experienced compartments could not be compared conclusively.

Systemically healthy Caucasian individuals from Russia, roughly 40 in total and aged roughly 6 to 100 years, were included as donors. Around 9.9 milliliters of peripheral blood were collected from each donor into EDTA-treated Vacutainer tubes. Ficoll-Paque density-gradient centrifugation was used to isolate PBMCs, with at least 7 million obtained per sample. Trizol reagent was used to extract total RNA from PBMCs, with at least 5.5 micrograms per sample. Naive CD45RAhigh/CD27high T cell percentages were measured by flow cytometry on a PBMC aliquot from every donor. The sequencing sample was made of blood. The clonotype originates from a woman aged 40 to 49 in good health. Recombination connected TRBV24-1 to TRBJ1-5; TRBD1 is perhaps the D gene, given 5 matching bases. The CDR3 loop reads CATSDRTSPEWPQHF. The base sequence is TGTGCCACCAGTGATCGGACATCTCCGGAATGGCCCCAGCATTTT.